This TCR beta chain was recovered during a study of T cell responses to AZD1222 COVID-19 vaccine. The assay was immunoSEQ multiplex PCR, and TCRdb's table has in-frame clones only and misses some. There are 150,000 to 200,000 clones in the sample; around 94% occur only once, and around 9.3% lies in the top ten. Notes on this clone: Its antigen is not known.

Study-level results: When two AZD1222 doses had been given, Spike-specific TCR breadth and depth rose. The CD4 TCRs associated with vaccination extended across spike and predominated at 160-218 and 743-854.

The TCR originated in an adult in good health. Sequences were derived from peripheral blood, sampled on day 0 of AZD1222 vaccination.

As DNA, the CDR3 is TGTGCCAGCAGCCACCCAGGTCCCAAAAGTGGCTACACCTTC. This codes for CASSHPGPKSGYTF. The chain joins TRBV7-9 to TRBJ1-2, with no clear D. Trimming shortened V by 5 bases and J by 7 bases, and 17 bases separated the two germline ends. The CDR3 has 14 amino acids. The V gene's germline CDR1 is SEHNR and CDR2 FQNEAQ (reference sequence).